A single T cell receptor (beta chain) is shown here with its context. Its specificity is unknown. About 33,000 T cell genomes (about 210 ng DNA) went into each sorted-subset replicate. Repertoires were generated with immunoSEQ multiplex PCR, while TCRdb's copy carries only in-frame clones and drops some. This table has about 1.5 million clones, roughly 96% appearing once. Donors, healthy HIV-negative adults, lacked recent acute infections or vaccinations. The data derive from a study of shared clonotypes between healthy human individuals. The study, taken as a whole, reports: Researchers found naive subsets generally carried larger estimated richness than memory subsets.

Trimming left V 6 bases short and J 0 bases short, with 8 bases between. The CDR3 is 14 residues long. Germline V lookup: CDR1 MNHEY, CDR2 SMNVEV (reference sequence). The specimen was naive CD4+ T cells sorted from blood. The subset here: CD45RA+ positively selected. This chain connects TRBV27 to TRBJ2-2; D is unclear. This receptor was identified in a man aged 25-45 years in good health. The CDR3 is CASRQAANTGELFF. CDR3 coding DNA: TGTGCCAGCAGGCAGGCAGCGAACACCGGGGAGCTGTTTTTT.